This T cell receptor beta chain was profiled in a study of blood T cell repertoires in COVID-19. Study overall: Researchers got acute and convalescent COVID-19 samples from the United States, Italy and Spain. T cells, B-cell-depleted T cells, or PBMCs provided the cDNA or gDNA that served as material.

The authors' processing: Amplification with reference gene primers provided the estimates of nucleated cell counts. Measured with immunoSEQ multiplex PCR; TCRdb has only the in-frame clones, and not every one. For V, J and clone size, that table is used; D and trimming come from the DNA. The top ten hold 20% to 25% of the sample, which has 88,000 or so clones, roughly 77% seen once. The ends lost 0 bases at V and 2 bases at J; junction bases unmatched: 4. The CDR3 loop spans 16 amino acids. CDR1 and CDR2 (germline): WNHNN, SYGVQD (reference sequence). The specimen sequenced was peripheral blood. The clonotype was recovered from a human donor in a cohort sampled during active COVID-19. The chain links TRBV10-1 to TRBJ2-5; 9 nucleotides align to TRBD2. The CDR3, as DNA: TGCGCCAGCAGTGAGTCTGGGCTAGCGGGGCAAGAGACCCAGTACTTC. Translated, it gives CASSESGLAGQETQYF.